At least ten counts were recorded for the clone carrying this TCR beta chain. TCRs were put through 20 PCR cycles of amplification with Phusion. A constant-region primer and the V-primer adapter served as the primer pair. The isolated mRNA underwent amplification through in vitro transcription. TCRdb analysed the reads with MiXCR anew, one entry per CDR3 protein. The sample includes some 52,000 distinct CDR3 sequences, approximately 35% seen only once; the top ten take 7% to 10%. The data belong to a study of low-dose radiotherapy and immunotherapy resistance in tumors. Study context: Intravenous nivolumab 240 mg every two weeks plus ipilimumab 1 mg/kg every six weeks was given to patients. Every two weeks, cyclophosphamide 200 mg/m2 was infused one day before radiation plus immunotherapy.

Time point meaning: after trial treatment. Treatment: LDRT plus nivolumab, ipilimumab, low-dose cyclophosphamide and aspirin (RACIN trial). Every donor's regimen consisted of nivolumab, ipilimumab, aspirin, low-dose cyclophosphamide and low-dose radiotherapy. CDR3 length equals 15 residues. The V segment lost 2 bases and the J segment 5 bases; nucleotides outside the gene matches: 5. Per germline, CDR1 SGHVS and CDR2 FQNEAQ. The chain recombines TRBV7-8 with TRBJ2-5; 10 bases align to TRBD2. Sequencing used PBMCs, obtained after low-dose radiotherapy plus immunotherapy. The source is a male donor with rectosigmoid adenocarcinoma. CDR3 sequence reads: CASSLQRGGRETQYF. The CDR3 nucleotides are TGTGCCAGCAGCTTACAGCGGGGGGGCCGGGAGACCCAGTACTTC.